The TCR beta chain under discussion was sequenced for a study of T-cell memory formation after mild COVID-19. On this clonotype itself: As yet, its antigen is unknown.

General study points: Nothing showed for sure that second-wave clones peaking on day 37 were SARS-CoV-2 specific. Day 15 to 85 contracting clones showed balanced CD4/CD8; later expanders leaned CD4+.

The CDR3 is 15 residues long. V gave up 4 bases and J gave up 4 bases; unmatched junction bases: 9. Germline CDR1 and CDR2: LGHNA and YSLEER. From the 5' RACE reads, TCRdb called clonotypes with MiXCR, one entry per CDR3 protein. The sample shows some 160,000 distinct CDR3 sequences, 10% to 15% of them seen only once. The chain has TRBV4-3 and TRBJ1-1, with 7 bases that match TRBD1. The receptor comes from a man between 18 and 35 years old who had mild COVID-19 (a few samples of this study predate the infection). Cell type and time point are not known. Specimen: PBMCs or a T cell subset sorted from them (not recorded which). For the CDR3, the DNA is TGCGCCAGCAGCCTATTACTTACAGGGGTCACTGAAGCTTTCTTT. Translation: CASSLLLTGVTEAFF.